This is a list of T cell receptor beta chains from one sample in a study of blood T cell repertoires in COVID-19. Clones were sequenced by immunoSEQ multiplex PCR, and TCRdb holds only the in-frame ones, with some missing. The sample holds approximately 390,000 clones, around 90% seen once. The sequenced sample consisted of PBMCs or T cells enriched from blood (not recorded which). The receptors were gathered from a woman aged 40-49 years with acute COVID-19. Each CDR3 is given with its conserved first and last residue. D genes are given only for firm matches. Some rows have no size entry. The others give once, few or many, or a class for an expanded clone.

14	TRBV5-1	.	TRBJ2-7	TRBD2	CASSLASGAHEQYF	TGCGCCAGCAGCTTGGCTAGCGGGGCCCACGAGCAGTACTTC
12	TRBV7-9	.	TRBJ2-5	.	CASSPPGETQYF	TGTGCCAGCAGCCCCCCCGGAGAGACCCAGTACTTC
13	TRBV6-5	.	TRBJ1-2	.	CASSSQGLGGYTF	TGTGCCAGCAGTTCCCAGGGTCTAGGTGGCTACACCTTC
14	TRBV6-5	.	TRBJ1-1	.	CASEGAYRETEAFF	TGTGCCTCCGAAGGGGCTTACAGGGAAACTGAAGCTTTCTTT
15	TRBV5-1	.	TRBJ2-7	.	CASSFSWGPTYEQYF	TGCGCCAGCAGCTTCAGTTGGGGGCCGACCTACGAGCAGTACTTC
15	TRBV5-6	.	TRBJ1-2	TRBD1	CASSWGTGKIDGYTF	TGTGCCAGCAGCTGGGGGACAGGAAAGATTGATGGCTACACCTTC
17	TRBV20-1	.	TRBJ1-5	TRBD1	CSASLSGGGISNQPQHF	TGCAGTGCTAGTCTATCAGGGGGTGGTATTAGCAATCAGCCCCAGCATTTT
12	TRBV2	.	TRBJ2-7	.	CASSLQPYEQYF	TGTGCCAGCAGTTTACAGCCCTACGAGCAGTACTTC
15	TRBV5-1	.	TRBJ1-5	TRBD1	CASSLIQGPGQPQHF	TGCGCCAGCAGCTTGATACAGGGGCCTGGTCAGCCCCAGCATTTT
16	TRBV6-6	.	TRBJ2-3	TRBD1	CASSKTRQGGTDTQYF	TGTGCCAGCAGTAAGACCCGACAGGGTGGCACAGATACGCAGTATTTT
14	TRBV7-6	few	TRBJ2-1	.	CASSLSSRYNEQFF	TGTGCCAGCAGCTTAAGCAGCAGGTACAATGAGCAGTTCTTC
12	TRBV7-9	.	TRBJ2-7	.	CASSYGPYEQYF	TGTGCCAGCAGCTACGGTCCCTACGAGCAGTACTTC
15	TRBV6-5	.	TRBJ1-6	.	CASRREGSNSSPLHF	TGTGCCAGCAGGAGGGAGGGGAGTAATAGTTCACCCCTCCACTTT
15	TRBV5-6	.	TRBJ2-1	TRBD2	CASSLLAGGWNEQFF	TGTGCCAGCAGCTTACTAGCGGGGGGGTGGAATGAGCAGTTCTTC
14	TRBV2	.	TRBJ2-3	TRBD2	CASSSTSAYDTQYF	TGTGCCAGCTCTTCCACTAGCGCCTACGATACGCAGTATTTT
17	TRBV4-2	.	TRBJ2-5	TRBD2	CASSQDGAGGPAETQYF	TGTGCCAGCAGCCAAGATGGGGCGGGGGGGCCAGCAGAGACCCAGTACTTC
15	TRBV5-1	.	TRBJ2-3	TRBD1	CASTETGGKTDTQYF	TGCGCCAGCACTGAGACAGGGGGCAAAACAGATACGCAGTATTTT
14	TRBV27	.	TRBJ2-5	TRBD1	CASRQLQDRDPEYF	TGTGCCAGCAGGCAACTTCAGGACAGGGACCCGGAGTACTTC
16	TRBV7-9	.	TRBJ2-3	TRBD1	CASSYGTGGAPDTQYF	TGTGCCAGCAGCTATGGGACAGGGGGCGCCCCAGATACGCAGTATTTT
14	TRBV18	few	TRBJ2-7	.	CASSPGQGPYEQYF	TGTGCCAGCTCACCAGGGCAGGGCCCCTACGAGCAGTACTTC
15	TRBV3-1/TRBV3-2	.	TRBJ1-4	.	CASSQDTGWDEKLFF	TGTGCCAGCAGCCAAGATACGGGGTGGGATGAAAAACTGTTTTTT
15	TRBV5-1	.	TRBJ1-5	TRBD1	CASSLGDRGNQPQHF	TGCGCCAGCAGCTTGGGGGACAGGGGCAATCAGCCCCAGCATTTT
12	TRBV10-2	.	TRBJ2-2	.	CASSERGGELFF	TGCGCCAGCAGTGAGCGCGGCGGGGAGCTGTTTTTT
16	TRBV7-6	.	TRBJ2-3	TRBD1	CASSPVGQGGSDTQYF	TGTGCCAGCAGCCCGGTCGGACAGGGGGGTTCAGATACGCAGTATTTT
13	TRBV10-1	.	TRBJ2-1	TRBD2	CASSASGGDEQFF	TGCGCCAGCAGCGCTTCGGGAGGCGATGAGCAGTTCTTC
16	TRBV24-1	.	TRBJ2-5	TRBD1	CATSDPTGQGRETQYF	TGTGCCACCAGTGATCCGACAGGGCAAGGACGGGAGACCCAGTACTTC
13	TRBV30	.	TRBJ1-5	.	CALSRGTDQPQHF	TGTGCCTTGTCTCGGGGGACGGATCAGCCCCAGCATTTT
11	TRBV24-1	.	TRBJ2-1	.	CATSVGVEQFF	TGTGCCACCAGTGTAGGAGTTGAGCAGTTCTTC
14	TRBV30	.	TRBJ1-4	TRBD1	CAWSTGTGGEKLFF	TGTGCCTGGAGTACCGGGACAGGGGGGGAAAAACTGTTTTTT
13	TRBV3-1/TRBV3-2	once	TRBJ1-2	.	CASSPNSGYGYTF	TGTGCCAGCAGCCCCAATTCAGGGTATGGCTACACCTTC
15	TRBV5-1	.	TRBJ2-1	.	CASSGSGGRAHEQFF	TGCGCCAGCAGCGGCTCGGGTGGCAGGGCCCACGAGCAGTTCTTC